One sample yielded the 3 T cell receptor beta chains listed below, sequenced in a study of T cell responses to AZD1222 COVID-19 vaccine (dated by TCRdb to the early 2020s). The time point label, as the study defines it: baseline before first vaccination. Libraries came from the immunoSEQ multiplex PCR assay. Imported from immuneACCESS, the table was reduced by TCRdb to in-frame sequences with V and J called. These copies leave out some clones; in studies compared against another copy, an unresolved V gene accounts for under half, and the cause of the remainder is not known. The sample includes about 150,000 clones, with 90% observed a single time. The leading ten clones occupy over 1.5% of the sample. The material sequenced was peripheral blood, taken on day 0 of AZD1222 vaccination. These TCRs come from an adult in good health.

The CDR3 region has the DNA TGTGCCAGCAGCTTAGATTTCGGCTCTGGAAACACCATATATTTT. Its translation is CASSLDFGSGNTIYF. The V gene is TRBV11-3, the J gene TRBJ1-3; D is unclear. Germline V gene sequence: CDR1 SGHNT, CDR2 YENEEA. There are 15 residues in the CDR3. V lost 0 bases, J lost 0 bases, and 6 bases lay in between.

The V gene is TRBV6-5, the J gene TRBJ2-2, with a weak D call TRBD1 (6 bases). V dropped 4 bases and J dropped 0 bases, with 9 bases sitting between them. The CDR3 spans 15 residues. Germline CDR1 reads MNHEY; CDR2 reads SVGAGI. The CDR3 bases are TGTGCCAGCAGTTCCGACAGGACGAACACCGGGGAGCTGTTTTTT. It specifies CASSSDRTNTGELFF.

The chain combines TRBV2 with TRBJ1-1, with unresolved D. Germline CDR1 reads SNHLY; CDR2 reads FYNNEI. V dropped 3 bases and J dropped 8 bases, with 10 bases sitting between them. This CDR3 has 12 amino acids. CDR3 amino acids: CASSELLWEAFF. CDR3 nucleotide sequence: TGTGCCAGCAGTGAGTTGCTGTGGGAAGCTTTCTTT.